The clone carrying this T cell receptor beta chain was detected a few times. Its specificity is not known. The data belong to a study of identical twins. Study-wide results and limits: The study found excess low generation probability among twin-shared out-of-frame alpha sequences. Analyses of zero insertions could, in part, be confounded by invariant MAIT and iNKT cells. Out-of-frame TCR alpha sharing in monozygotic twins exceeded recombination model predictions.

Healthy Caucasians, and only they, were the donors. TCRdb reprocessed the 5' RACE reads via MiXCR and lists one record per CDR3 protein. The data contain 690,000 or so distinct CDR3 sequences, under 9% of them singletons. The germline V gene encodes CDR1 DFQATT and CDR2 SNEGSKA (reference sequence). V was cut by 0 bases and J by 9 bases, with 9 bases left in between. CDR3 size: 12 residues. This sample was also put to use in a study of yellow fever vaccine responses in identical twins.

The source of this sequence is a woman between 18 and 29 years old in good health. The sample comprised PBMCs. The chain has TRBV20-1 and TRBJ1-5; D not resolved. CDR3 bases: TGCAGTGCTAGAGACCCTACCGGGCCCCAGCATTTT. Amino acid sequence: CSARDPTGPQHF.